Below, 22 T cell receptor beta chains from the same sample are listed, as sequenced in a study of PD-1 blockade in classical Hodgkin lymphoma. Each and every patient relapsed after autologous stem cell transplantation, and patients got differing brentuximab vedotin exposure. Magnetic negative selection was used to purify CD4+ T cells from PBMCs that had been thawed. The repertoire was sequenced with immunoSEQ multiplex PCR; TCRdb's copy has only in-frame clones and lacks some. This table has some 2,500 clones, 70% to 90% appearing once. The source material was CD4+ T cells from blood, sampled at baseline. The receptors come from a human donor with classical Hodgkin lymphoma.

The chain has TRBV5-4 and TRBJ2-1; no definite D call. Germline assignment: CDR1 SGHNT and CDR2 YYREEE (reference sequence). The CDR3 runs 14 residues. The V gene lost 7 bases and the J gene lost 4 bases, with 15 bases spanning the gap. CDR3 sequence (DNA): TGTGCCAGCTTTTCGGCAATCCCGTACAATGAGCAGTTCTTC. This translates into CASFSAIPYNEQFF.

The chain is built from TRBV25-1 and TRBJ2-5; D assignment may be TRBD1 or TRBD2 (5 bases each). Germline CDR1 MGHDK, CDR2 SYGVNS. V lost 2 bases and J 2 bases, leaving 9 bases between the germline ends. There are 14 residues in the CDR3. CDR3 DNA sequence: TGTGCCAGCAGTGAAGGGGGATCACAAGAGACCCAGTACTTC. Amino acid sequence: CASSEGGSQETQYF.

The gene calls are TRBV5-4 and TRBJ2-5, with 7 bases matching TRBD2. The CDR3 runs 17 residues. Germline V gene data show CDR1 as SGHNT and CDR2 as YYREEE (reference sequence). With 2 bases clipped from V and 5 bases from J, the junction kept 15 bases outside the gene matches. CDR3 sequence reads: CASSFGGRSTGGETQYF. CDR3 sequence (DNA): TGTGCCAGCAGCTTTGGCGGGAGATCCACCGGGGGGGAGACCCAGTACTTC.

This chain's CDR3 is CASSLWGGYSNQPQHF. The DNA of the CDR3 is TGTGCCAGCAGCTTATGGGGGGGATATAGCAATCAGCCCCAGCATTTT. The chain combines TRBV7-8 with TRBJ1-5; the D gene is possibly TRBD1 (5 bases). The CDR3 is 16 amino acids. Trimming took off 2 bases at V and 0 bases at J, with 11 bases between the two ends. Per the germline V gene, CDR1 is SGHVS and CDR2 is FQNEAQ.

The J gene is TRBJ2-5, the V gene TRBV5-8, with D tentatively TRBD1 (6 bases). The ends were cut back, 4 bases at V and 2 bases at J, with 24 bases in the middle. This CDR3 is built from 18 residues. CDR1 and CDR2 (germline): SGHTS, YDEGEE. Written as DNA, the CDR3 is TGTGCCAGCAGCAAAGTCCCTCCACAGGGTTTTACGCAAGAGACCCAGTACTTC. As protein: CASSKVPPQGFTQETQYF.

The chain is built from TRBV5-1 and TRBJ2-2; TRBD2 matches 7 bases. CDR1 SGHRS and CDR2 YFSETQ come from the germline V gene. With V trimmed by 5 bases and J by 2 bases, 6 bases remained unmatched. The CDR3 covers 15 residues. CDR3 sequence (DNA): TGCGCCAGCAGTAACGGACTAGGTAACACCGGGGAGCTGTTTTTT. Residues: CASSNGLGNTGELFF.

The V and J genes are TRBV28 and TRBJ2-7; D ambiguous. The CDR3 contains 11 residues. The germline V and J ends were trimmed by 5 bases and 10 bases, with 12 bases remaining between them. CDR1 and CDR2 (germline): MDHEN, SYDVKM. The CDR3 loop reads CASSPGSSQYF. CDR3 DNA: TGTGCCAGCAGTCCCGGGTCTTCACAGTACTTC.

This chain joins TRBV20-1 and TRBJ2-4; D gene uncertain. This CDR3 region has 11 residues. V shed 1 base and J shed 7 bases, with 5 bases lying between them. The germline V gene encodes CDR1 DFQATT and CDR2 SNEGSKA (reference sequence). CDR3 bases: TGCAGTGCTAGAGGAGCTAACATTCAGTACTTC. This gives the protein CSARGANIQYF.

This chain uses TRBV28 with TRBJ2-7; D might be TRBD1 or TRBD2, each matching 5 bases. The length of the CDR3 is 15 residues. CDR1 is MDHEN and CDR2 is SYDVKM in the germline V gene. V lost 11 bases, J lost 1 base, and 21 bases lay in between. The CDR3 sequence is CAVDDPGTASYEQYF. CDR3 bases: TGTGCCGTAGACGATCCCGGGACCGCTTCCTACGAGCAGTACTTC.

CDR3 in amino acids: CASSPLKDPGYGYTF. The CDR3 coding sequence is TGTGCCAGCTCACCACTAAAGGATCCGGGCTATGGCTACACCTTC. This chain joins TRBV18 and TRBJ1-2; D is uncertain. Trimming shortened V by 1 base and J by 4 bases, and 13 bases separated the two germline ends. The CDR3 has 15 residues. CDR1 is KGHSH and CDR2 is LQKENI in the germline V gene.

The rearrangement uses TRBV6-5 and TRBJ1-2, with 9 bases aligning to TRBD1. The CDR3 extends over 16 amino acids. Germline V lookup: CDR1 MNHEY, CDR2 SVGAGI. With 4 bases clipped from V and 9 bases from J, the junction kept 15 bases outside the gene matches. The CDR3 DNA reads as TGTGCCAGCAGTTCCGTTTCGTCGGGACAGGGTAAAAGCTACACCTTC. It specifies CASSSVSSGQGKSYTF.

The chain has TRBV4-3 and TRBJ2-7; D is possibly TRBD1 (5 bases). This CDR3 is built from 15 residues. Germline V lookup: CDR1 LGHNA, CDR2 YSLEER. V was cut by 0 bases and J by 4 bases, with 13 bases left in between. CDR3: CASSQDGKGRYEQYF. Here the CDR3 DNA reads TGCGCCAGCAGCCAAGACGGCAAGGGGCGATACGAGCAGTACTTC.

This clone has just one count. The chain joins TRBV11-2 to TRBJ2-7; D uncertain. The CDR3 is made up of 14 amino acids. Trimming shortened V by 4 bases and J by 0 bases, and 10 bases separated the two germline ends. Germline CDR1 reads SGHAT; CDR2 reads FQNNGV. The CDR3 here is CASSSQGFSYEQYF. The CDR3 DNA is TGTGCCAGCAGCTCACAAGGGTTCTCCTACGAGCAGTACTTC. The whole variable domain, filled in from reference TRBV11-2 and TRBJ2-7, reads EAGVAQSPRYKIIEKRQSVAFWCNPISGHATLYWYQQILGQGPKLLIQFQNNGVVDDSQLPKDRFSAERLKGVDSTLKIQPAKLEDSAVYLCASSSQGFSYEQYFGPGTRLTVT.

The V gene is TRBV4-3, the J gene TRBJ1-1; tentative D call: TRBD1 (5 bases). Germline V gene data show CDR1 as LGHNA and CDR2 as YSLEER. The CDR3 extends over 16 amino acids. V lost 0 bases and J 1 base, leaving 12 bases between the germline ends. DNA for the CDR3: TGCGCCAGCAGCCAAGATCTGGGGGGGGAGAACACTGAAGCTTTCTTT. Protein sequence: CASSQDLGGENTEAFF.

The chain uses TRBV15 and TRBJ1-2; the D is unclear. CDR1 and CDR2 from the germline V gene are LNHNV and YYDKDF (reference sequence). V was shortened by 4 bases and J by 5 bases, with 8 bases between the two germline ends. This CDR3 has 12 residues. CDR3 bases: TGTGCCACCAGCATCGGGTTATATGGCTACACCTTC. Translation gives CATSIGLYGYTF. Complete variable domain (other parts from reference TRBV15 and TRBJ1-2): DAMVIQNPRYQVTQFGKPVTLSCSQTLNHNVMYWYQQKSSQAPKLLFHYYDKDFNNEADTPDNFQSRRPNTSFCFLDIRSPGLGDTAMYLCATSIGLYGYTFGSGTRLTVV.

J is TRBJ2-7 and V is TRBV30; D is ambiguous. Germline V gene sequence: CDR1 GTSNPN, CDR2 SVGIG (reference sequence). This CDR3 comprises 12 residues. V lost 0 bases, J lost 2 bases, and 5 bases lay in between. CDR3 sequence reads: CAWSVTAYEQYF. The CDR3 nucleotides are TGTGCCTGGAGTGTAACCGCCTACGAGCAGTACTTC.

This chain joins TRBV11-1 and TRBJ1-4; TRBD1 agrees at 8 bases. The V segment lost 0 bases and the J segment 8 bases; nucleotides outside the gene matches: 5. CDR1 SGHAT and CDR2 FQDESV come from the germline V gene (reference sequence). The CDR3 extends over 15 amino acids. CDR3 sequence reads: CASSLARTGNEKLFF. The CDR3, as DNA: TGTGCCAGCAGCTTAGCGAGGACAGGGAACGAAAAACTGTTTTTT.

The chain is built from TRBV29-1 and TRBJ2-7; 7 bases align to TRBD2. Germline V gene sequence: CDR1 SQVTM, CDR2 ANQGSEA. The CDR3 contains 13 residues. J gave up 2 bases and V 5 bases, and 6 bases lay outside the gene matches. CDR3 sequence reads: CSVRTSVTYEQYF. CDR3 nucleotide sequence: TGCAGCGTTAGGACTAGTGTAACCTACGAGCAGTACTTC.

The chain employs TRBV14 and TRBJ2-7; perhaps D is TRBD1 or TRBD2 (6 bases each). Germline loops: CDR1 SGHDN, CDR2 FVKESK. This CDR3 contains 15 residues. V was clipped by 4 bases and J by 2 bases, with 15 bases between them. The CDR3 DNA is TGTGCCAGCAGCCCCCTGGGGGCGGGACCCTACGAGCAGTACTTC. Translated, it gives CASSPLGAGPYEQYF.

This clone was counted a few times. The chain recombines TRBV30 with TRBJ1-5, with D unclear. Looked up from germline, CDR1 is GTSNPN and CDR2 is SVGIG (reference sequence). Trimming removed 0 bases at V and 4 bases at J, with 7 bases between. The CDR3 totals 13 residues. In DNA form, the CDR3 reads TGTGCCTGGAGTGTAAAGGGAAATCAGCCCCAGCATTTT. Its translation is CAWSVKGNQPQHF.

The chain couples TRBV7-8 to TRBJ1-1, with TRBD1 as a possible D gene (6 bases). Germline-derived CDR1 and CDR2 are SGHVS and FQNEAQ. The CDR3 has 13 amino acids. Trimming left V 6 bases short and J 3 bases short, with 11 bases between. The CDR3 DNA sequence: TGTGCCAGCAGGGTAAACAGGGACACTGAAGCTTTCTTT. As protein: CASRVNRDTEAFF. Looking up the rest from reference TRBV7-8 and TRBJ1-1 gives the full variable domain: GAGVSQSPRYKVAKRGQDVALRCDPISGHVSLFWYQQALGQGPEFLTYFQNEAQLDKSGLPSDRFFAERPEGSVSTLKIQRTQQEDSAVYLCASRVNRDTEAFFGQGTRLTVV.

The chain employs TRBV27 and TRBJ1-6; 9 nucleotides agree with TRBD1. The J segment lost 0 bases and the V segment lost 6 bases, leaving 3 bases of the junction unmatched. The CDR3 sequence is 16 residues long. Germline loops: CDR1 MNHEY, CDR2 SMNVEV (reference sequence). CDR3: CASSSGQGSYNSPLHF. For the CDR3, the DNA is TGTGCCAGCAGCTCGGGACAGGGCTCCTATAATTCACCCCTCCACTTT.